This TCR beta chain was retrieved from a study of blood T cells in healthy people across ages. Germline V gene sequence: CDR1 SGHDT, CDR2 YYEEEE. This CDR3 spans 17 amino acids. Next came a second PCR, run for roughly 6 to 11 cycles, which used a sample-barcoded 5' primer along with a J-beta primer mix. In TCRdb, the 5' RACE reads were re-called with MiXCR into one record per CDR3 protein. Here the sample spans about 780,000 distinct CDR3 sequences, 35% to 60% being singletons. This clonotype occurred a few times. Its antigen is not known. At one end the junction does not follow the germline gene, possibly because of a read error. General study points: Estimates based on one million T cells were treated as lower bounds.

This chain joins TRBV5-6 and TRBJ2-5; perhaps TRBD2 as D (5 bases). Material: blood. This TCR came from a man aged 80 or over in good health. The DNA for the CDR3 is TGTGCCAGCAGCCGCACGGCAGGACTTGCTTACCAGGAGACCCAGTACTTC. Translated, it gives CASSRTAGLAYQETQYF.